This T cell receptor (beta chain) was recovered during a study of cytotoxic CD8 clonotypes in ibrutinib-treated CLL. Study at large: Response samples were taken after a median of about 11 months on treatment, range 6 to 36.

On this clone itself: Its target is unknown.

Germline trimming cut 3 bases from V and 7 bases from J; bases unmatched to any gene: 6. CDR1 GTSNPN and CDR2 SVGIG come from the germline V gene (reference sequence). The CDR3 consists of 15 residues. Data came from immunoSEQ multiplex PCR; TCRdb stores just in-frame clones and leaves some out. The sample lists about 25,000 clones, 65% to 80% occurring once. Study outcomes and limitations: Ibrutinib response saw clonality rise, and progression saw it return toward baseline. Baseline clonality was higher than in age-matched healthy donors and moved in step with circulating CD8+ T-cell counts. The times at which samples were taken varied between sustained-remission and progressing patients.

Here the sequenced sample was PBMCs, taken after 12 months of ibrutinib treatment. This sequence joins TRBV30 and TRBJ2-3, with 14 bases lining up with TRBD2. This receptor was taken from a human donor with chronic lymphocytic leukemia. The CDR3 is CAWSAGTSGGNTQYF. CDR3 sequence (DNA): TGTGCCTGGAGCGCCGGGACTAGCGGGGGTAATACGCAGTATTTT.